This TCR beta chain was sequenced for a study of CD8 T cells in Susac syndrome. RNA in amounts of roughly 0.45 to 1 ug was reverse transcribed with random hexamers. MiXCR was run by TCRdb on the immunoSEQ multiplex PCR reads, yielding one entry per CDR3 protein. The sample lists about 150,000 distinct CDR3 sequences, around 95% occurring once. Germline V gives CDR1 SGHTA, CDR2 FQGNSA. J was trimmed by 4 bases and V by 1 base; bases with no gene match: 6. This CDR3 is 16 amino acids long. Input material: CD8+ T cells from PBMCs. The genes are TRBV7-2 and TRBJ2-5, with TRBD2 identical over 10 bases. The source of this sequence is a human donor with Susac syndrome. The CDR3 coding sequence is TGTGCCAGCAGCTTAGGAGCGGGAGGGCGGCGAGAGACCCAGTACTTC. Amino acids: CASSLGAGGRRETQYF.